Detailed here is one T cell receptor (beta chain). The length of the CDR3 is 19 residues. The V and J ends lost 5 bases and 4 bases respectively, with 26 bases between them. Germline V gene lookup returns CDR1 MNHEY and CDR2 SMNVEV (reference sequence). The data originate from a study of T cells in tuberculosis. Assay: immunoSEQ multiplex PCR; the TCRdb copy retains only in-frame clones and omits some. This sample has about 23,000 clones, with more than 95% found just once. On average approximately 100,000 T cells per donor were immunosequenced. The specimen sequenced was PBMCs. This TCR came from a donor between 5 and 29 years old with latent tuberculosis or without tuberculosis infection. The V and J genes are TRBV27 and TRBJ2-2; perhaps TRBD1 as D (6 bases). This CDR3 reads CASSLIFGGNRAPTGELFF. The CDR3 coding sequence is TGTGCCAGCAGTCTAATTTTTGGGGGAAACAGGGCTCCCACCGGGGAGCTGTTTTTT.